Each of the 2 T cell receptor beta chains below was sequenced from the same sample in a study of OX40 agonist ivuxolimab in advanced cancers. This table comes from immunoSEQ multiplex PCR, and its TCRdb copy is limited to in-frame clones, with some not included. Found here are roughly 7,300 clones, roughly 85% of them singletons; the top ten hold about 2.1%. This specimen was CD4+ or CD8+ T cells sorted from blood, taken in a trial of the OX40 agonist ivuxolimab. These receptors were taken from an adult with an advanced solid tumor such as melanoma, head and neck, liver or kidney cancer.

The CDR3 reads CASSQTAGPTEAFF. The CDR3 bases are TGTGCCAGCAGCCAGACCGCAGGGCCCACTGAAGCTTTCTTT. The chain employs TRBV4-2 and TRBJ1-1; possibly TRBD1 for D (5 bases). The germline V and J ends were trimmed by 3 bases and 4 bases, with 12 bases remaining between them. The V gene's germline CDR1 is LGHNA and CDR2 YNFKEQ. CDR3 length: 14 residues.

This clone has just one count. One junction end does not reproduce the germline sequence, and a read error may be involved. The chain carries TRBV10-3 and TRBJ1-2; D remains unclear. Germline V CDR1 and CDR2: ENHRY, SYGVKD. The CDR3 length is 13 residues. The DNA for the CDR3 is TGTGCAATCAGTGAAGGCACCTTCTATGGCTACACCTTC. Translated, it gives CAISEGTFYGYTF.